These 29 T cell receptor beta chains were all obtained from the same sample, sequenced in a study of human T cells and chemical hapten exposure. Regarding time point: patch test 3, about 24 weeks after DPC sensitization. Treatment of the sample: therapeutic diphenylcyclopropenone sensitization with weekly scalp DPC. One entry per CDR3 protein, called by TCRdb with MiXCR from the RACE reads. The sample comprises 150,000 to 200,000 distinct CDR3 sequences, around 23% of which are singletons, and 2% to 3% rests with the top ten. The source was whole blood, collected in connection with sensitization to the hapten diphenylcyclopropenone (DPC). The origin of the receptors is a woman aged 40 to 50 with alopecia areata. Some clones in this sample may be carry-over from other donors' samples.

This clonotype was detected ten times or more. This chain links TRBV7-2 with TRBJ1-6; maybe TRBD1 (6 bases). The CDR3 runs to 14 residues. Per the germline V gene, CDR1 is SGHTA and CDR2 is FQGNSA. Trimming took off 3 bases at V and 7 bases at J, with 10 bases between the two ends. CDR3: CASSFWGQNSPLHF. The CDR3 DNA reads TGTGCCAGCAGCTTTTGGGGGCAAAATTCACCCCTCCACTTT. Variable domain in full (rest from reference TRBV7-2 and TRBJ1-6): GAGVSQSPSNKVTEKGKDVELRCDPISGHTALYWYRQSLGQGLEFLIYFQGNSAPDKSGLPSDRFSAERTGGSVSTLTIQRTQQEDSAVYLCASSFWGQNSPLHFGNGTRLTVT.

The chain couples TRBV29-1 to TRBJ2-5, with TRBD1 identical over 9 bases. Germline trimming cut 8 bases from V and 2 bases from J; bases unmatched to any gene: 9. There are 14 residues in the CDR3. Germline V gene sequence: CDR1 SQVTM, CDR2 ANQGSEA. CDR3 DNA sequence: TGCAGCCACCTACAGGGGGCAGGACAAGAGACCCAGTACTTC. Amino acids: CSHLQGAGQETQYF. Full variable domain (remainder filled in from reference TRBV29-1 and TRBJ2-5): SAVISQKPSRDICQRGTSLTIQCQVDSQVTMMFWYRQQPGQSLTLIATANQGSEATYESGFVIDKFPISRPNLTFSTLTVSNMSPEDSSIYLCSHLQGAGQETQYFGPGTRLLVL.

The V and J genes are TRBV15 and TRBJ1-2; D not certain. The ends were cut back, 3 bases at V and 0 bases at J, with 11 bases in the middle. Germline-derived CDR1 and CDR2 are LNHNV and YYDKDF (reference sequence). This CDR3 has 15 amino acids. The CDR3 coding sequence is TGTGCCACCAGCAGTGGGATATTTGCTAACTATGGCTACACCTTC. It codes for CATSSGIFANYGYTF.

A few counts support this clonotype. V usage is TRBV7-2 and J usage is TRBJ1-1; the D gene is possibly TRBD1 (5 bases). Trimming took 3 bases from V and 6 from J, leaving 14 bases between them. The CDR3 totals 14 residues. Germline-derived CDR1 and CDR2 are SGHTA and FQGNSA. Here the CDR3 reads CASSFLGRRAEAFF. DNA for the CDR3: TGTGCCAGCAGCTTTCTGGGACGACGAGCTGAAGCTTTCTTT.

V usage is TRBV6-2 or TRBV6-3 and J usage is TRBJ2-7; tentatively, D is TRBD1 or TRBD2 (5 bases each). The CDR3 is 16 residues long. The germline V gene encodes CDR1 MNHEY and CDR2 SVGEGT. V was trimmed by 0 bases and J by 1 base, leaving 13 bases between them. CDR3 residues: CASSYSMGTPSYEQYF. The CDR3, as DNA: TGTGCCAGCAGTTACTCCATGGGGACCCCTTCCTACGAGCAGTACTTC.

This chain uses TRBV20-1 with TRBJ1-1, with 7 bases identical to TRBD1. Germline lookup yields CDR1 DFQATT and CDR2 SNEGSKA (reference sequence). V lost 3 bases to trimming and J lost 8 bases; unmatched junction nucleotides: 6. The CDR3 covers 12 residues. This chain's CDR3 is CSARSDREEAFF. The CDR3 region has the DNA TGCAGTGCTAGGTCCGACAGGGAGGAAGCTTTCTTT.

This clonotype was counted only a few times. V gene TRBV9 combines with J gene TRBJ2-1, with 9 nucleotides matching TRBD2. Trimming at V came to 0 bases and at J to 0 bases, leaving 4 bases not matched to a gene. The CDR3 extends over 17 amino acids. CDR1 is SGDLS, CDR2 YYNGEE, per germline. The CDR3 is CASSVVGSGSSYNEQFF. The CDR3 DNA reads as TGTGCCAGCAGCGTAGTCGGTAGCGGGAGCTCCTACAATGAGCAGTTCTTC.

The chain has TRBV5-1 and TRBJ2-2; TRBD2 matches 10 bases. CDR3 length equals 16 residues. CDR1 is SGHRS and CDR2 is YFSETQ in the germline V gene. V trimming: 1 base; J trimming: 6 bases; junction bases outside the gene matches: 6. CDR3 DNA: TGCGCCAGCAGCTTGATGTCTAGCGGGAGCGCCGGGGAGCTGTTTTTT. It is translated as CASSLMSSGSAGELFF.

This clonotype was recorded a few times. The CDR3 region is CASRWTSGSGETQYF. The CDR3 bases are TGCGCCAGCAGGTGGACTAGCGGGAGCGGAGAGACCCAGTACTTC. The chain employs TRBV5-1 and TRBJ2-5; 13 nucleotides align to TRBD2. Germline CDR1 SGHRS, CDR2 YFSETQ. The CDR3 runs to 15 residues. V shed 5 bases and J 4 bases; nucleotides not matched to a gene: 5.

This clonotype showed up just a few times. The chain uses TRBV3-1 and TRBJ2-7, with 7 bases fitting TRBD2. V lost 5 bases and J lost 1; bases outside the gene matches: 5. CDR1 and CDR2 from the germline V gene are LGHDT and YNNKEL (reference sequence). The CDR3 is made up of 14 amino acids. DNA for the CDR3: TGTGCCAGCAGCGCGAGCGGGGAGTCCTACGAGCAGTACTTC. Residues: CASSASGESYEQYF.

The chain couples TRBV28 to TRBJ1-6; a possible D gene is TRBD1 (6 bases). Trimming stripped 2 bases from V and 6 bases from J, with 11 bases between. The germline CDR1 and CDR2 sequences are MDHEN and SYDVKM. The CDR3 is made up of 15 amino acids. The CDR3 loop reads CASSLNRASNSPLHF. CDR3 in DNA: TGTGCCAGCAGTTTAAACAGGGCGAGTAATTCACCCCTCCACTTT.

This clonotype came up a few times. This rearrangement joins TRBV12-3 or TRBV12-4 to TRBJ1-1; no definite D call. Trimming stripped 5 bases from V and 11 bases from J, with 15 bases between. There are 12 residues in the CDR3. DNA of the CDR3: TGTGCCAGCAGTCCTCTAGGGCCGGTCGCTTTCTTT. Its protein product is CASSPLGPVAFF.

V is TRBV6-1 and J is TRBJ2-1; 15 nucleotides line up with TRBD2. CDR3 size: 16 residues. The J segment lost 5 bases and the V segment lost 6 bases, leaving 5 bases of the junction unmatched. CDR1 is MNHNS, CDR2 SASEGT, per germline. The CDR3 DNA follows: TGTGCCAGCAGGATGGGACTAGCGGGAGGAAACAATGAGCAGTTCTTC. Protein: CASRMGLAGGNNEQFF.

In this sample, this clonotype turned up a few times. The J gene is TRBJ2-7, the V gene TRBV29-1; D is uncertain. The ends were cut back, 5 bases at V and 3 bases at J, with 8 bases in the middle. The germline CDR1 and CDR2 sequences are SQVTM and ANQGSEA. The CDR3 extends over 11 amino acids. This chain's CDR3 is CSVLKYYEQYF. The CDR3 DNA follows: TGCAGCGTTTTAAAATACTACGAGCAGTACTTC.

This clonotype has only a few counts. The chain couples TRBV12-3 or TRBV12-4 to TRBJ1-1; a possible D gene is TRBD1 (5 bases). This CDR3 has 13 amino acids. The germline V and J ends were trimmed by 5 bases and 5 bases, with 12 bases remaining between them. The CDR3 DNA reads TGTGCCAGCAGTACACCAAGACAGACTGAAGCTTTCTTT. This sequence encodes CASSTPRQTEAFF.

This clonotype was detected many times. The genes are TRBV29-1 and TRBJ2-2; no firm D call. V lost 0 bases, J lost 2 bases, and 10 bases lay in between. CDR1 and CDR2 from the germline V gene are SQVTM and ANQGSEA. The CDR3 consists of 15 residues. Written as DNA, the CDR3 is TGCAGCGTTGAAGATCGATCGGGTAACACCGGGGAGCTGTTTTTT. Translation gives CSVEDRSGNTGELFF.

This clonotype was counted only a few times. Here the CDR3 DNA reads TGTGCCAGCAGTCGGTCGACTAGAAGGGAGACCCAGTACTTC. Residues: CASSRSTRRETQYF. The chain uses TRBV27 and TRBJ2-5; D perhaps matches TRBD2 (6 bases). Between the trimmed V and J ends, which lost 5 bases and 5 bases, there was a span of 15 bases. This CDR3 comprises 14 residues. Germline V gene lookup returns CDR1 MNHEY and CDR2 SMNVEV (reference sequence).

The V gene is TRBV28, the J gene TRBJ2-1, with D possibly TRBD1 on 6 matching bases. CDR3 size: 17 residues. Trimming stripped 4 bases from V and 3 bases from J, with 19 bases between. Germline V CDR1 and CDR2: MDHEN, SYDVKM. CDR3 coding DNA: TGTGCCAGCAGTTCCCGGACAGCCGGGACGATCTACAATGAGCAGTTCTTC. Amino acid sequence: CASSSRTAGTIYNEQFF. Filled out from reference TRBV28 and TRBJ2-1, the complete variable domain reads DVKVTQSSRYLVKRTGEKVFLECVQDMDHENMFWYRQDPGLGLRLIYFSYDVKMKEKGDIPEGYSVSREKKERFSLILESASTNQTSMYLCASSSRTAGTIYNEQFFGPGTRLTVL.

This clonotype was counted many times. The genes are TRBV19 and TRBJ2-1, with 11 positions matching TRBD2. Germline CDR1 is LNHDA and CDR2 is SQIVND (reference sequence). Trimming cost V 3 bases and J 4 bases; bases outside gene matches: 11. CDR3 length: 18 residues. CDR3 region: CASSMARQGLAAYNEQFF. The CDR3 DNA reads TGTGCCAGTAGTATGGCCCGCCAGGGACTAGCGGCTTACAATGAGCAGTTCTTC.

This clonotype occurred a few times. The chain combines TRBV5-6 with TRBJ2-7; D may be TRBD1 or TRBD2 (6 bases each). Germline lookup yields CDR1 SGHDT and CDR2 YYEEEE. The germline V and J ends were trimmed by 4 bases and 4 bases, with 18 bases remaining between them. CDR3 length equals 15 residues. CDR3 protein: CASSLSWGASYEQYF. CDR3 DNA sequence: TGTGCCAGCAGCCTGTCTTGGGGGGCGAGTTACGAGCAGTACTTC. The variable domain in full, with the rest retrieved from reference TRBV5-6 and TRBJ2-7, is DAGVTQSPTHLIKTRGQQVTLRCSPKSGHDTVSWYQQALGQGPQFIFQYYEEEERQRGNFPDRFSGHQFPNYSSELNVNALLLGDSALYLCASSLSWGASYEQYFGPGTRLTVT.

CDR3 coding DNA: TGTGCCAGCACCGACAGGGGACAGTCTACTGGAAACACCATATATTTT. It specifies CASTDRGQSTGNTIYF. V is TRBV6-5 and J is TRBJ1-3, with 8 bases fitting TRBD1. The CDR3 contains 16 residues. The V gene end was trimmed by 7 bases and the J gene end by 2 bases; junction bases not matched to a gene: 10. The germline V gene encodes CDR1 MNHEY and CDR2 SVGAGI.

DNA for the CDR3: TGCGCCAGCAGCCAAACCGGGACAATGAACACTGAAGCTTTCTTT. Translation: CASSQTGTMNTEAFF. The rearrangement links TRBV4-1 to TRBJ1-1; a weak D match, TRBD1 (6 bases). Germline CDR1 is MGHRA and CDR2 is YSYEKL. The V end was cut by 2 bases, the J end by 0 bases, with 10 bases between. The CDR3 extends over 15 amino acids.

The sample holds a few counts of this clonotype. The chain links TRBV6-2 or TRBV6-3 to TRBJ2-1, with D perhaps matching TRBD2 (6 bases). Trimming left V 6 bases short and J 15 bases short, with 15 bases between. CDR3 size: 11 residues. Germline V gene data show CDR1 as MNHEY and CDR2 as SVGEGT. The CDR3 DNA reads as TGTGCCAGCAGCCGGGCGGGGCTGGGGTTCTTC. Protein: CASSRAGLGFF.

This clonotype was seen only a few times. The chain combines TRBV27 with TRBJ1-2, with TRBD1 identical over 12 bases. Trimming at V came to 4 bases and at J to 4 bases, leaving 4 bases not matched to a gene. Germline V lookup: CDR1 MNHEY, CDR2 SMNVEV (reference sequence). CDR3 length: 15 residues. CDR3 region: CASSSGQGAGYGYTF. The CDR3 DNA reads TGTGCCAGCAGTTCGGGACAGGGGGCGGGCTATGGCTACACCTTC.

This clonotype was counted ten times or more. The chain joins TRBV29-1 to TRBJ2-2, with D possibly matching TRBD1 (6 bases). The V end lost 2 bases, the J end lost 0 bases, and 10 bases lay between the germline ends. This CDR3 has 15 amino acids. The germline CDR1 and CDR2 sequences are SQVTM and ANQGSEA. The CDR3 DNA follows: TGCAGCGTTGAACCAGGGACATCGAACACCGGGGAGCTGTTTTTT. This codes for CSVEPGTSNTGELFF.

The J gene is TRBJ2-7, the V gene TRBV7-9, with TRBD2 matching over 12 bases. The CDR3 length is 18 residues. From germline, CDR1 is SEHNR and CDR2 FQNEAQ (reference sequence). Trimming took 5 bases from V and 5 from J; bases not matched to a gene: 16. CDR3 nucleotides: TGTGCCAGCAGCCGGCGGACTAGCGGGGCGGTCGGGGGTGACGAGCAGTACTTC. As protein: CASSRRTSGAVGGDEQYF.

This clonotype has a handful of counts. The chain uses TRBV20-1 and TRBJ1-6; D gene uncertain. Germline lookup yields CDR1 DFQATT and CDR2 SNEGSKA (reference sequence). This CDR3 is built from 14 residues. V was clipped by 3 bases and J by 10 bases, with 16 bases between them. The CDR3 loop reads CSASLTVGSSPLHF. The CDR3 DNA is TGCAGTGCTAGCTTGACCGTGGGGTCATCACCCCTCCACTTT.

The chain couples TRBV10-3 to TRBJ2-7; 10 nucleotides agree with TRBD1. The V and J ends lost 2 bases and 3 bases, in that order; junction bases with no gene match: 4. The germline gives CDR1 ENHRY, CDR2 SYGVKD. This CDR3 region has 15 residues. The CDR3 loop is CAISEMGQGSYEQYF. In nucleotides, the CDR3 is TGTGCCATCAGTGAGATGGGACAGGGGAGCTACGAGCAGTACTTC.

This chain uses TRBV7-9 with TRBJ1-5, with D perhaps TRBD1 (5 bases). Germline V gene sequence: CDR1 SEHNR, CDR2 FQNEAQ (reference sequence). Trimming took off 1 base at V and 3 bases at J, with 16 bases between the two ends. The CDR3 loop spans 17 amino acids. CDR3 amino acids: CASSLGKVGAPNQPQHF. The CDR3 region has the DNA TGTGCCAGCAGCTTAGGGAAGGTAGGGGCCCCCAATCAGCCCCAGCATTTT.